This T cell receptor (beta chain) came from a study of shared clonotypes between healthy human individuals. V gave up 5 bases and J gave up 7 bases, with 8 bases separating them. This CDR3 is 11 amino acids long. CDR1 is KGHSH, CDR2 LQKENI, per germline. Whole-study results and caveats: Generally, naive subsets (rather than memory subsets) showed larger estimated richness.

The assay was carried out at the deep level. Per sorted-subset replicate PCR, input was approximately 0.2 ug DNA, representing 30,000 or so T cell genomes. In the authors' workflow: With immunoSEQ giving junction-only sequences and no quality scores, filtering differed. Sequencing was performed with immunoSEQ multiplex PCR; in TCRdb, only in-frame clones are kept and a portion is missing. The V and J calls and clone size come from that table; D and trimming were worked out from the DNA. The sample contains around 2.5 million clones, over 85% of which appear only once. Of note for this clone: Its antigen is as yet unknown.

Sequenced input: naive CD4+ T cells from PBMCs. Subset noted: CD45RA+ positively selected. The sequence came from a man younger than 30 in good health. Some clones in this sample may be carry-over from other donors' samples. The chain joins TRBV18 to TRBJ1-1; the D is unclear. The CDR3 DNA is TGTGCCAGCTCAAGTCAGGATGAAGCTTTCTTT. It translates to CASSSQDEAFF.